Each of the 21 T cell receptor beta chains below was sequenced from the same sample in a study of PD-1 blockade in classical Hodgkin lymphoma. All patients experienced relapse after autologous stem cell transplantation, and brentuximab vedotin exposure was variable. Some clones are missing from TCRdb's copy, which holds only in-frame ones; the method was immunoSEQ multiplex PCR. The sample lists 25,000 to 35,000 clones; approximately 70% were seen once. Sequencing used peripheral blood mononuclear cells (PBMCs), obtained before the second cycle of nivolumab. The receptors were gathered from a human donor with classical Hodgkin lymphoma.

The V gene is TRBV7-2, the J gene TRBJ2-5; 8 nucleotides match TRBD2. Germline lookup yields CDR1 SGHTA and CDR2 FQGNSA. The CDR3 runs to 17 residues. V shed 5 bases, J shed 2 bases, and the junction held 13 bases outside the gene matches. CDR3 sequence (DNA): TGTGCCAGCAGCGGGGCTGTCCGCCCGGGGGGGCAAGAGACCCAGTACTTC. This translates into CASSGAVRPGGQETQYF.

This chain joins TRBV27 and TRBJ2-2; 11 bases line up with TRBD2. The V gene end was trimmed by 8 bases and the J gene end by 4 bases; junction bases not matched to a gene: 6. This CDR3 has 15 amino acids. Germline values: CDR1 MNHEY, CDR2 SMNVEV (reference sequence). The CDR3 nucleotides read TGTGCCAGCCGGCTTCTAGCGGGGGGCACCGGGGAGCTGTTTTTT. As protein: CASRLLAGGTGELFF.

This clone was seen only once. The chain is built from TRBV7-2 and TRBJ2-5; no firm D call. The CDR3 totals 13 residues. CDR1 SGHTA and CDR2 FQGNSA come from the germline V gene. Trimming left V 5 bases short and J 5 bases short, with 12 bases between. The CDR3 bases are TGTGCCAGCAGCATCCCCTCCGGGGAGACCCAGTACTTC. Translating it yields CASSIPSGETQYF.

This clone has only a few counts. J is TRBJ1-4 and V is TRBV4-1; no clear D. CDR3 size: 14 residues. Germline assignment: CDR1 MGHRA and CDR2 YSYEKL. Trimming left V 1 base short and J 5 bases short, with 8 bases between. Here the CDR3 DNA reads TGCGCCAGCAGCCAAGTCGACTTAAATGAAAAACTGTTTTTT. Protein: CASSQVDLNEKLFF.

CDR3 in amino acids: CASSLPNYGYTF. Here the CDR3 DNA reads TGTGCCAGCAGTTTACCTAACTATGGCTACACCTTC. The chain links TRBV28 to TRBJ1-2; no clear D gene. CDR1 and CDR2 from the germline V gene are MDHEN and SYDVKM. The CDR3 covers 12 residues. V shed 2 bases and J shed 0 bases, with 1 base lying between them.

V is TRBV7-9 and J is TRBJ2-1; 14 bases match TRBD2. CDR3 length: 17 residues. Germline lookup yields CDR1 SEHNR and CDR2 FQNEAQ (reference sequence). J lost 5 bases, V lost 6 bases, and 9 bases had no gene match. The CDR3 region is CASSLTSGGARDNEQFF. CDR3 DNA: TGTGCCAGCAGTCTGACTAGCGGGGGGGCCCGGGACAATGAGCAGTTCTTC.

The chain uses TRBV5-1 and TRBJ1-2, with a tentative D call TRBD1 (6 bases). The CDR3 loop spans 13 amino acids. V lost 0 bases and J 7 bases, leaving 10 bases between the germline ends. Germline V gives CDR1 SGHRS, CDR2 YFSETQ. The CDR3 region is CASSLGGARGYTF. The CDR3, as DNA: TGCGCCAGCAGCTTGGGGGGGGCGCGTGGCTACACCTTC.

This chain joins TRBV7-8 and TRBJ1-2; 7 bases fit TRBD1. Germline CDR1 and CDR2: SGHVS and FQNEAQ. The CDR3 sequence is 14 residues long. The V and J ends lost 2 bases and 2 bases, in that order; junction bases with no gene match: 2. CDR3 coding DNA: TGTGCCAGCAGCTTACAGGGGGGGAACTATGGCTACACCTTC. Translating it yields CASSLQGGNYGYTF.

CDR3 residues: CSVGWDSPGGQYF. CDR3 nucleotides: TGCAGCGTGGGGTGGGACTCTCCCGGTGGGCAGTACTTC. The V gene is TRBV29-1, the J gene TRBJ2-7, with D possibly matching TRBD2 (6 bases). The V end lost 6 bases, the J end lost 9 bases, and 21 bases lay between the germline ends. The CDR3 length is 13 residues. The germline CDR1 and CDR2 sequences are SQVTM and ANQGSEA.

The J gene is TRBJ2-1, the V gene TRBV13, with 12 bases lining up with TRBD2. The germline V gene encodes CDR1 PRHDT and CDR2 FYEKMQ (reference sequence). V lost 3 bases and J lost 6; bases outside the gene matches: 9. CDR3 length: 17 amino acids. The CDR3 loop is CASSFALLAGGSNEQFF. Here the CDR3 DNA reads TGTGCCAGCAGCTTTGCCCTGCTAGCGGGAGGGTCCAATGAGCAGTTCTTC.

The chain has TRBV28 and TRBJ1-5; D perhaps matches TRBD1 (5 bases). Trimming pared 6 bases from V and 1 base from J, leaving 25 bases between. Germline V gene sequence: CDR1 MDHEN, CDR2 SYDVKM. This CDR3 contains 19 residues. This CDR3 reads CASRSFGGEGEESNQPQHF. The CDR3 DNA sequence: TGTGCCAGCAGATCCTTTGGGGGAGAAGGGGAGGAGAGCAATCAGCCCCAGCATTTT. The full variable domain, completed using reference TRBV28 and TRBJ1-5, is DVKVTQSSRYLVKRTGEKVFLECVQDMDHENMFWYRQDPGLGLRLIYFSYDVKMKEKGDIPEGYSVSREKKERFSLILESASTNQTSMYLCASRSFGGEGEESNQPQHFGDGTRLSIL.

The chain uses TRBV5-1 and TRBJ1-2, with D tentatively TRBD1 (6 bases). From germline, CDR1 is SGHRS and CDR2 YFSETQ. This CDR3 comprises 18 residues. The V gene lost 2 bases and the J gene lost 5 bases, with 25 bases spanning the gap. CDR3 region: CASSFGSGGPLLNYGYTF. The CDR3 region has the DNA TGCGCCAGCAGCTTCGGATCTGGGGGCCCACTTCTGAATTATGGCTACACCTTC.

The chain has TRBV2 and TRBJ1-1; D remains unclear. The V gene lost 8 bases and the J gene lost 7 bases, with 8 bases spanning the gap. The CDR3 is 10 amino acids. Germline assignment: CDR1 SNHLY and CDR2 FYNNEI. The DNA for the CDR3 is TGTGCCAGCCTTCGGGTTGAAGCTTTCTTT. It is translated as CASLRVEAFF.

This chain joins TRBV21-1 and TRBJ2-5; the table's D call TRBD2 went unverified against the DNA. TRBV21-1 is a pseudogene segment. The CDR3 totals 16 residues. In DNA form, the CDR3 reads TGTGCCAGCAGCAAACCATTCAGGAGGTACCAAGAGACCCAGTACTTC. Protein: CASSKPFRRYQETQYF.

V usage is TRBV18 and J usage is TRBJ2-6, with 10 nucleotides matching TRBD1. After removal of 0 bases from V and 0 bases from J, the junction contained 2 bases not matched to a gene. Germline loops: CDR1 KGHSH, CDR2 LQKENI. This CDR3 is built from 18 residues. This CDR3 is CASSPPTGGYSGANVLTF. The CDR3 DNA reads TGTGCCAGCTCACCACCGACAGGGGGCTACTCTGGGGCCAACGTCCTGACTTTC.

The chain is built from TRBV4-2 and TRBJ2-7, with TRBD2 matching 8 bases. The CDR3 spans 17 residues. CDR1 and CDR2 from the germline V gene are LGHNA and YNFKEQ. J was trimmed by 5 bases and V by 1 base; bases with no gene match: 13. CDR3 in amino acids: CASSQVTGTGGNHEQYF. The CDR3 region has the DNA TGTGCCAGCAGCCAAGTAACGGGAACGGGAGGGAACCACGAGCAGTACTTC.

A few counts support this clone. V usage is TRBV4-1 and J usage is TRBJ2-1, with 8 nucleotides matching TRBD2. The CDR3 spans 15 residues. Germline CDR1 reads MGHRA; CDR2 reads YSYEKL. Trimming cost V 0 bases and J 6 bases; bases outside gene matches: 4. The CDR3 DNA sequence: TGCGCCAGCAGCCAAGATCCCGGGACTAGCAATGAGCAGTTCTTC. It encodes CASSQDPGTSNEQFF.

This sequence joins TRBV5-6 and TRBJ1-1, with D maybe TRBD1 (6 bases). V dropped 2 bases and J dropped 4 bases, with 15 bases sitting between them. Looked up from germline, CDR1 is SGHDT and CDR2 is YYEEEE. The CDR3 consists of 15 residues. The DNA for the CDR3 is TGTGCCAGCAGCTTTTGGGGGGCCGAAGGCACTGAAGCTTTCTTT. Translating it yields CASSFWGAEGTEAFF. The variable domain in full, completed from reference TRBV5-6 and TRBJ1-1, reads DAGVTQSPTHLIKTRGQQVTLRCSPKSGHDTVSWYQQALGQGPQFIFQYYEEEERQRGNFPDRFSGHQFPNYSSELNVNALLLGDSALYLCASSFWGAEGTEAFFGQGTRLTVV.

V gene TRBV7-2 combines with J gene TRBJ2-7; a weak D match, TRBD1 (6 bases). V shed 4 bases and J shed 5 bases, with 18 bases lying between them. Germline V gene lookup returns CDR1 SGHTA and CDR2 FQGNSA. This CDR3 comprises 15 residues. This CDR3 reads CASSSRTQGFHEQYF. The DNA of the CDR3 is TGTGCCAGCAGCTCCCGGACCCAGGGGTTCCACGAGCAGTACTTC.

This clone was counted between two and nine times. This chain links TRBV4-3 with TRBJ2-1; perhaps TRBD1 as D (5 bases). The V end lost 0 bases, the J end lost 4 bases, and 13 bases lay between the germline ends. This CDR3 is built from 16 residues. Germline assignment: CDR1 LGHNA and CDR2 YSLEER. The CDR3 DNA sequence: TGCGCCAGCAGCCAAGATGGGGCTGCCGTGTACAATGAGCAGTTCTTC. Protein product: CASSQDGAAVYNEQFF.

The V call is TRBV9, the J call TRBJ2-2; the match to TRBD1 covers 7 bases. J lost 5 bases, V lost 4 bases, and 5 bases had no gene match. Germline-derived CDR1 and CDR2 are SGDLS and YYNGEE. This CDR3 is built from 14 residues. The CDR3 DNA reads TGTGCCAGCAGCCCAACAGGGGAGACCGGGGAGCTGTTTTTT. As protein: CASSPTGETGELFF.